This TCR beta chain was sequenced in a study of OX40 agonist ivuxolimab in advanced cancers. About the study: Patients undergoing dose escalation presented with hepatocellular carcinoma, melanoma, renal cell or head and neck cancer. General observations from the study: Expanded clones were, on average, more numerous among CD8+ T cells than CD4+.

Sequencing was performed with immunoSEQ multiplex PCR; in TCRdb, only in-frame clones are kept and a portion is missing. In the table there are 40,000 or so clones, around 80% of which are singletons. Note on this clone: What it binds is not known.

The germline CDR1 and CDR2 sequences are SGDLS and YYNGEE. Trimming took 4 bases from V and 2 from J, leaving 15 bases between them. The CDR3 loop spans 15 amino acids. This chain joins TRBV9 and TRBJ1-1; D is perhaps TRBD1 (5 bases). Sample: CD4+ or CD8+ T cells sorted from blood, taken in a trial of the OX40 agonist ivuxolimab. This receptor was identified in an adult with an advanced solid tumor such as melanoma, head and neck, liver or kidney cancer. CDR3 DNA sequence: TGTGCCAGCAGCCCCACGGGAGGGGTCAACACTGAAGCTTTCTTT. This sequence encodes CASSPTGGVNTEAFF.